This TCR beta chain was recovered during a study of blood T cell repertoires in COVID-19. With V trimmed by 5 bases and J by 6 bases, 4 bases remained unmatched. In germline, CDR1 is MDHEN, CDR2 SYDVKM. CDR3 length equals 13 residues. How the authors handled the data: From reference gene primer amplification, estimates of nucleated cell counts were derived. Sequencing used immunoSEQ multiplex PCR; TCRdb keeps in-frame clones, though not all of them. V and J calls and clone size are given by that table; D and trimming were obtained from the DNA. The table has about 480,000 clones, approximately 90% seen once.

The specimen was peripheral blood. The clonotype was recovered from a woman in her twenties or thirties with acute or convalescent COVID-19. J is TRBJ2-7 and V is TRBV28; 10 bases match TRBD1. For the CDR3, the DNA is TGTGCCAGCAGTCCCCGGACAGGGGGCGAGCAGTACTTC. This encodes CASSPRTGGEQYF.